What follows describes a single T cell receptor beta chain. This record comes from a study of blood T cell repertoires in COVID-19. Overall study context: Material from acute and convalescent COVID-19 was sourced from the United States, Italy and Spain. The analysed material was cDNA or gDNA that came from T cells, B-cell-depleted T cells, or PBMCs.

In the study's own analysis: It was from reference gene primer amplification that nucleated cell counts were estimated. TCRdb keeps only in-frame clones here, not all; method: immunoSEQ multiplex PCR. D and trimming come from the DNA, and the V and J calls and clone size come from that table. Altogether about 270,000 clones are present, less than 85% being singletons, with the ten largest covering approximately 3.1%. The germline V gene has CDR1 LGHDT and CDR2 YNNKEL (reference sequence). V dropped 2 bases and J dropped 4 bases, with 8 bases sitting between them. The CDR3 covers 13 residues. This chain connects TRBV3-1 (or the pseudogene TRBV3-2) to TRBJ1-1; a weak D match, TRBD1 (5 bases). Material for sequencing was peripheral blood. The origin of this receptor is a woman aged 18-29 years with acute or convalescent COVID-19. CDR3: CASSQRRGTEAFF. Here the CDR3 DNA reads TGTGCCAGCAGCCAAAGAAGGGGCACTGAAGCTTTCTTT.